These 28 T cell receptor beta chains were all obtained from the same sample, sequenced in a study of CD8 T cells in ankylosing spondylitis. TCRdb called the 5' RACE reads again in MiXCR, with one record for every CDR3 protein. The table includes under 300,000 distinct CDR3 sequences, roughly a tenth detected once. Sequencing used blood, either unsorted or a sorted T cell fraction (not recorded which). These receptors all stem from a male donor with ankylosing spondylitis or in good health (not recorded which).

This clonotype was counted a few times. In DNA form, the CDR3 reads TGTGCCACGCGGGGGCCGGACACCGGGGAGCTGTTTTTT. This encodes CATRGPDTGELFF. The V call is TRBV7-2, the J call TRBJ2-2; the D gene is possibly TRBD2 (7 bases). With 10 bases removed from V and 3 bases from J, the gap between germline ends came to 12 bases. This CDR3 has 13 residues. Germline V CDR1 and CDR2: SGHTA, FQGNSA.

This chain connects TRBV4-2 to TRBJ2-3; TRBD2 aligns across 7 bases. Unmatched junction bases numbered 12, after V lost 4 bases and J lost 5 bases. Germline V gene lookup returns CDR1 LGHNA and CDR2 YNFKEQ. The CDR3 length is 16 residues. The CDR3 protein is CASSPLGGTLKDTQYF. The CDR3 region has the DNA TGTGCCAGCAGCCCGCTGGGAGGGACTCTTAAAGATACGCAGTATTTT.

This clonotype was seen a handful of times. CDR3 protein: CASSREENTGELFF. CDR3 in DNA: TGTGCCAGCAGCAGGGAGGAGAACACCGGGGAGCTGTTTTTT. The rearrangement joins TRBV4-2 to TRBJ2-2, with TRBD2 as a possible D gene (6 bases). The V end was cut by 5 bases, the J end by 1 base, with 8 bases between. This CDR3 spans 14 amino acids. The germline CDR1 and CDR2 sequences are LGHNA and YNFKEQ.

This clonotype was seen at least ten times. The V and J genes are TRBV12-3 or TRBV12-4 and TRBJ1-2; D is uncertain. There are 14 residues in the CDR3. With 3 bases removed from V and 3 bases from J, the gap between germline ends came to 11 bases. This CDR3 is CASSFGLQDYGYTF. The CDR3 nucleotides are TGTGCCAGCAGTTTCGGTCTTCAGGACTATGGCTACACCTTC.

V gene TRBV7-2 combines with J gene TRBJ2-1, with 14 bases identical to TRBD2. J lost 10 bases, V lost 1 base, and 6 bases had no gene match. The germline V gene encodes CDR1 SGHTA and CDR2 FQGNSA. This CDR3 contains 16 residues. This chain's CDR3 is CASSLEGLAGASEQFF. DNA for the CDR3: TGTGCCAGCAGCTTAGAGGGACTAGCGGGAGCCTCCGAGCAGTTCTTC.

This clonotype has at least ten counts. The chain is built from TRBV10-3 and TRBJ2-3; D is perhaps TRBD1 or TRBD2 (6 bases each). Looked up from germline, CDR1 is ENHRY and CDR2 is SYGVKD. The CDR3 totals 15 residues. The V and J ends lost 3 bases and 6 bases respectively, with 16 bases between them. As DNA, the CDR3 is TGTGCCATCAGTGAAAATCCGGGGGCGCCCGATACGCAGTATTTT. Residues: CAISENPGAPDTQYF.

In its sample, this clonotype was seen many times. This chain joins TRBV12-3 or TRBV12-4 and TRBJ2-1, with 9 bases that match TRBD2. The V gene end was trimmed by 6 bases and the J gene end by 5 bases; junction bases not matched to a gene: 8. The CDR3 totals 15 residues. The CDR3 spells CASRRSGGPHNEQFF. Written as DNA, the CDR3 is TGTGCCAGCAGGAGAAGCGGGGGGCCACACAATGAGCAGTTCTTC.

This clonotype was counted at least ten times. The chain links TRBV12-3 or TRBV12-4 to TRBJ2-1; D ambiguous. The V end lost 2 bases, the J end lost 6 bases, and 8 bases lay between the germline ends. This CDR3 is built from 13 residues. The CDR3 spells CASSLIFGNEQFF. CDR3 DNA: TGTGCCAGCAGTTTAATCTTCGGCAATGAGCAGTTCTTC.

This clonotype was detected only a few times. The gene calls are TRBV12-3 or TRBV12-4 and TRBJ2-4, with D possibly being TRBD2 (6 bases). The CDR3 contains 15 residues. Trimming took off 6 bases at V and 2 bases at J, with 14 bases between the two ends. Here the CDR3 reads CASRRPLATKNIQYF. The DNA of the CDR3 is TGTGCCAGCAGACGGCCCCTAGCGACCAAAAACATTCAGTACTTC.

This clonotype was counted at least ten times. V is TRBV29-1 and J is TRBJ2-1, with D uncertain. This CDR3 has 13 amino acids. V lost 4 bases to trimming and J lost 4 bases, with 11 bases between them. Germline V lookup: CDR1 SQVTM, CDR2 ANQGSEA. As DNA, the CDR3 is TGCAGCGTTGGGCCTACAAGATACAATGAGCAGTTCTTC. Amino acids: CSVGPTRYNEQFF.

Comment on this clonotype: A read error may produce the germline difference seen at one junction end. The CDR3 DNA sequence: TGTGCCAGCAGCTATACAGGGGGCACCGATACGCAGTATTTT. Protein sequence: CASSYTGGTDTQYF. The V and J genes are TRBV7-7 and TRBJ2-3; 9 positions agree with TRBD1. The CDR3 contains 14 residues. Germline values: CDR1 SSHAT, CDR2 FNYEAQ (reference sequence).

This clonotype turned up a few times. This sequence joins TRBV7-9 and TRBJ2-5; a possible D gene is TRBD2 (6 bases). The CDR3 sequence is 15 residues long. V was pared by 7 bases and J by 2 bases, with 17 bases between. Germline values: CDR1 SEHNR, CDR2 FQNEAQ (reference sequence). This CDR3 is CASTHAEGTQETQYF. DNA of the CDR3: TGTGCCAGCACCCACGCCGAGGGGACTCAAGAGACCCAGTACTTC.

The table lists this clonotype with many counts. The chain has TRBV20-1 and TRBJ2-5; 15 bases map to TRBD2. The CDR3 has 17 residues. The J segment lost 0 bases and the V segment lost 5 bases, leaving 7 bases of the junction unmatched. Germline lookup yields CDR1 DFQATT and CDR2 SNEGSKA (reference sequence). This chain's CDR3 is CSAAPGLAGGHQETQYF. The CDR3 bases are TGCAGTGCTGCCCCGGGACTAGCGGGAGGTCACCAAGAGACCCAGTACTTC.

At least ten counts were recorded for this clonotype. V usage is TRBV3-1 and J usage is TRBJ2-1; TRBD2 agrees at 14 bases. Germline lookup yields CDR1 LGHDT and CDR2 YNNKEL (reference sequence). This CDR3 has 15 residues. Trimming removed 6 bases from V and 9 bases from J; junction bases left unmatched: 7. CDR3 DNA: TGTGCCAGCAGGGCGACTAGCGGGAGGGTGACTGAGCAGTTCTTC. Encoded protein: CASRATSGRVTEQFF.

This sequence joins TRBV7-9 and TRBJ2-7; D call uncertain. V lost 5 bases, J lost 6 bases, and 23 bases lay in between. The length of the CDR3 is 16 residues. Per the germline V gene, CDR1 is SEHNR and CDR2 is FQNEAQ (reference sequence). CDR3 bases: TGTGCCAGCAGCGCACAAAATAGGACCTCTACCTTCGAGCAGTACTTC. Translating it yields CASSAQNRTSTFEQYF.

This clonotype was detected many times. The chain joins TRBV24-1 to TRBJ2-1; tentatively, D is TRBD1 (5 bases). Germline values: CDR1 KGHDR, CDR2 SFDVKD. The CDR3 contains 11 residues. V lost 6 bases, J lost 9 bases, and 8 bases lay in between. In DNA, the CDR3 is TGTGCCACCAGTTTAAGGGGTGAGCAGTTCTTC. It yields the protein CATSLRGEQFF.

The genes are TRBV25-1 and TRBJ2-1; 10 bases map to TRBD2. The germline CDR1 and CDR2 sequences are MGHDK and SYGVNS. The CDR3 totals 15 residues. The trim removed 4 bases at V and 2 bases at J, leaving 2 bases unmatched. The CDR3 nucleotides read TGTGCCAGCAGTGGGACTAGCGGAACCTACAATGAGCAGTTCTTC. It translates to CASSGTSGTYNEQFF.

This clonotype occurred a few times. The chain combines TRBV19 with TRBJ2-2, with D unclear. Germline CDR1 and CDR2: LNHDA and SQIVND (reference sequence). CDR3 length equals 10 residues. V gave up 9 bases and J gave up 6 bases, with 5 bases separating them. CDR3 in DNA: TGTGCCAGCGGTCCCGGGGAGCTGTTTTTT. The encoded protein is CASGPGELFF.

In this sample, this clonotype turned up many times. The chain joins TRBV10-3 to TRBJ2-3; D is ambiguous. The CDR3 loop spans 13 amino acids. The V gene lost 0 bases and the J gene lost 2 bases, with 3 bases spanning the gap. The germline V gene encodes CDR1 ENHRY and CDR2 SYGVKD. In DNA, the CDR3 is TGTGCCATCAGTGAGTCTGTCACAGATACGCAGTATTTT. Translation: CAISESVTDTQYF.

This sequence joins TRBV4-2 and TRBJ2-3; D ambiguous. The CDR3 has 13 amino acids. In germline, CDR1 is LGHNA, CDR2 YNFKEQ. The V end lost 7 bases, the J end lost 2 bases, and 10 bases lay between the germline ends. CDR3 sequence (DNA): TGTGCCAGCACCGACTCGTTCACAGATACGCAGTATTTT. It is translated as CASTDSFTDTQYF.

This clonotype has a handful of counts. The chain is built from TRBV9 and TRBJ2-2, with a tentative D call TRBD1 (6 bases). Trimming stripped 2 bases from V and 6 bases from J, with 14 bases between. From germline, CDR1 is SGDLS and CDR2 YYNGEE. This CDR3 contains 15 residues. CDR3 amino acids: CASSVSGGAPGELFF. DNA of the CDR3: TGTGCCAGCAGCGTTTCTGGGGGCGCCCCCGGGGAGCTGTTTTTT.

In its sample, this clonotype was seen many times. The chain couples TRBV5-1 to TRBJ2-1; the match to TRBD2 covers 14 bases. V was clipped by 4 bases and J by 7 bases; unmatched bases: 4. Germline V lookup: CDR1 SGHRS, CDR2 YFSETQ. The CDR3 sequence is 15 residues long. The CDR3 loop reads CASSIGTSGGNEQFF. CDR3 nucleotides: TGCGCCAGCAGCATTGGGACTAGCGGGGGAAATGAGCAGTTCTTC.

This clonotype was detected many times. The rearrangement uses TRBV20-1 and TRBJ2-1; 11 nucleotides align to TRBD2. This CDR3 has 13 residues. V shed 1 base, J shed 7 bases, and the junction held 0 bases outside the gene matches. CDR1 DFQATT and CDR2 SNEGSKA come from the germline V gene (reference sequence). Written as DNA, the CDR3 is TGCAGTGCTAGAGCTAGCGGGAGGAATGAGCAGTTCTTC. Residues: CSARASGRNEQFF.

This clonotype was observed many times. V and J are TRBV20-1 and TRBJ2-3; possibly TRBD2 for D (5 bases). The CDR3 extends over 14 amino acids. Trimming stripped 6 bases from V and 1 base from J, with 14 bases between. CDR1 DFQATT and CDR2 SNEGSKA come from the germline V gene (reference sequence). The CDR3 DNA reads as TGCAGTGCCCTACGCGGGCAGGGCACAGATACGCAGTATTTT. Translated, it gives CSALRGQGTDTQYF.

This clonotype was observed a few times. The rearrangement links TRBV5-1 to TRBJ1-2; possibly TRBD1 for D (6 bases). This CDR3 is 13 amino acids long. Trimming shortened V by 4 bases and J by 7 bases, and 14 bases separated the two germline ends. From germline, CDR1 is SGHRS and CDR2 YFSETQ. CDR3 sequence (DNA): TGCGCCAGCAGCGACGAGAAACAGGGTGGCTACACCTTC. Its translation: CASSDEKQGGYTF.

The rearrangement joins TRBV29-1 to TRBJ2-1, with a weak D call TRBD2 (6 bases). The V and J ends lost 4 bases and 7 bases respectively, with 17 bases between them. CDR3 length: 14 residues. Germline V CDR1 and CDR2: SQVTM, ANQGSEA. The CDR3 spells CSVVVSGARNEQFF. The CDR3 bases are TGCAGCGTTGTGGTCTCGGGAGCGCGAAATGAGCAGTTCTTC.

This clonotype occurred many times. J is TRBJ1-1 and V is TRBV11-2; D gene uncertain. The germline V gene encodes CDR1 SGHAT and CDR2 FQNNGV. The CDR3 spans 12 residues. Deletions cut 1 base from V and 9 bases from J, with 9 bases between. The CDR3 DNA sequence: TGTGCCAGCAGCTTAGGAGGGCAGAAAGCTTTCTTT. Translated, it gives CASSLGGQKAFF.

This clonotype was detected ten times or more. The J gene is TRBJ1-1, the V gene TRBV9; D remains unclear. V was pared by 0 bases and J by 1 base, with 7 bases between. The germline gives CDR1 SGDLS, CDR2 YYNGEE. This CDR3 is built from 14 residues. The CDR3 DNA follows: TGTGCCAGCAGCGTAGCGAGGACGAACACTGAAGCTTTCTTT. This gives the protein CASSVARTNTEAFF.